This is a list of T cell receptor beta chains from one sample in a study of blood T cell repertoires in COVID-19. Some clones are missing from TCRdb's copy, which holds only in-frame ones; the method was immunoSEQ multiplex PCR. The top ten hold about a fifth of the sample, which has some 100,000 clones, 85% to 90% seen once. Sequencing used peripheral blood. The receptors shown here come from a human donor with acute or convalescent COVID-19. The donor label of this sample is uncertain. CDR3s include the opening cysteine and the closing phenylalanine or tryptophan. D genes are given only for firm matches. Some rows mark clone size as missing; the rest say once, few, many or name a class of expanded clone.

v_gene	len	abundance	j_gene	d_gene	CDR3aa	CDR3nt
TRBV19	14	NA	TRBJ2-7	TRBD1	CASSDRQGGYEQYF	TGTGCCAGTAGTGATAGACAGGGTGGCTACGAGCAGTACTTC
TRBV19	12	NA	TRBJ2-1	TRBD2	CASSGRANEQFF	TGTGCCAGTAGCGGGAGGGCAAATGAGCAGTTCTTC
TRBV12-3/TRBV12-4	11	NA	TRBJ1-2	NA	CASSFGREDTF	TGTGCCAGCAGTTTCGGCAGGGAGGATACCTTC
TRBV3-1/TRBV3-2	15	NA	TRBJ1-1	TRBD1	CASSRDRGFVTEAFF	TGTGCCAGCAGCCGAGACAGGGGGTTCGTCACTGAAGCTTTCTTT
TRBV2	13	NA	TRBJ1-4	TRBD1	CAGTRDSHEKLFF	TGTGCCGGGACCCGGGACAGTCATGAAAAACTGTTTTTT
TRBV5-1	15	once	TRBJ1-4	NA	CASSPWTDKGEKLFF	TGCGCCAGCAGCCCATGGACGGACAAGGGGGAAAAACTGTTTTTT
TRBV5-4	16	NA	TRBJ2-3	NA	CASSLGRDWKTDTQYF	TGTGCCAGCAGCTTGGGTCGGGACTGGAAGACAGATACGCAGTATTTT
TRBV7-3	13	NA	TRBJ2-3	NA	CASSLGPRDTQYF	TGTGCCAGCAGCTTAGGTCCGAGGGATACGCAGTATTTT
TRBV30	13	NA	TRBJ1-4	TRBD1	CAWSKRTGEKLFF	TGTGCCTGGAGCAAACGGACAGGGGAAAAACTGTTTTTT
TRBV10-3	15	NA	TRBJ1-1	NA	CAISGGVRGNTEAFF	TGTGCCATCAGTGGAGGGGTCAGGGGAAACACTGAAGCTTTCTTT
TRBV28	14	NA	TRBJ1-2	TRBD1	CASSLTIRGQGYTF	TGTGCCAGCAGTTTAACTATCAGGGGGCAAGGCTACACCTTC
TRBV30	13	NA	TRBJ2-5	TRBD1	CAWSQGLQETQYF	TGTGCCTGGTCACAGGGGTTACAAGAGACCCAGTACTTC
TRBV6-5	11	NA	TRBJ2-7	NA	CASSFQYEQYF	TGTGCCAGCAGCTTTCAGTACGAGCAGTACTTC
TRBV3-1/TRBV3-2	15	NA	TRBJ1-1	TRBD1	CASSLSGTGRTEAFF	TGTGCCAGCAGCCTTTCGGGGACAGGGAGGACTGAAGCTTTCTTT
TRBV6-5	15	NA	TRBJ1-2	NA	CASSYVDSGLYGYTF	TGTGCCAGCAGTTATGTGGACTCCGGTCTATATGGCTACACCTTC
TRBV2	15	NA	TRBJ2-2	NA	CASNYRDKNTGELFF	TGTGCCAGCAATTACCGGGACAAGAACACCGGGGAGCTGTTTTTT
TRBV2	14	NA	TRBJ1-1	TRBD1	CASIRGIGNTEAFF	TGTGCCAGCATCAGGGGGATCGGGAACACTGAAGCTTTCTTT
TRBV5-5	14	NA	TRBJ2-3	NA	CASSPGDRQVTQYF	TGTGCCAGCAGCCCGGGGGACCGCCAAGTCACGCAGTATTTT
TRBV3-1/TRBV3-2	16	NA	TRBJ2-3	TRBD2	CASSQVNGRAADTQYF	TGTGCCAGCAGCCAAGTGAACGGGAGGGCCGCAGATACGCAGTATTTT
TRBV30	12	NA	TRBJ2-1	TRBD2	CAWSDLAGEQFF	TGTGCCTGGAGTGACCTAGCGGGTGAGCAGTTCTTC
TRBV5-6	13	few	TRBJ1-2	NA	CASSSRGNYGYTF	TGTGCCAGCAGCTCACGGGGTAACTATGGCTACACCTTC
TRBV24-1	16	once	TRBJ2-1	TRBD2	CATSDNLRDYYNEQFF	TGTGCCACCAGTGACAATCTCCGGGACTACTACAATGAGCAGTTCTTC
TRBV28	17	NA	TRBJ1-4	NA	CASSFNRGIRTNEKLFF	TGTGCCAGCAGTTTTAATAGGGGGATCCGGACTAATGAAAAACTGTTTTTT
TRBV6-5	14	NA	TRBJ1-4	NA	CAIRWGGWKEKLFF	TGTGCCATCCGTTGGGGGGGTTGGAAGGAAAAACTGTTTTTT
TRBV5-1	14	NA	TRBJ2-7	TRBD1	CASSKPGQGFEQYF	TGCGCCAGCAGCAAGCCGGGACAGGGTTTCGAGCAGTACTTC
TRBV27	12	NA	TRBJ2-7	NA	CASGSWGDEQYF	TGTGCCAGCGGGAGCTGGGGGGACGAGCAGTACTTC
TRBV5-6	13	NA	TRBJ1-2	NA	CASTFGVGNGYTF	TGTGCCAGCACCTTCGGGGTAGGAAATGGCTACACCTTC
TRBV7-9	14	NA	TRBJ2-1	TRBD2	CASSLSGTSNEQFF	TGTGCCAGCAGCTTGTCCGGGACTAGCAACGAGCAGTTCTTC
TRBV11-2	12	NA	TRBJ1-1	NA	CASSKANTEAFF	TGTGCCAGCAGCAAAGCGAACACTGAAGCTTTCTTT
TRBV10-3	16	NA	TRBJ1-5	TRBD1	CAISEGGQPYNQPQHF	TGTGCCATCAGTGAGGGGGGACAGCCATACAATCAGCCCCAGCATTTT
TRBV4-2	14	once	TRBJ1-1	NA	CASSRVGRDTEAFF	TGTGCCAGCAGCCGGGTAGGGAGGGACACTGAAGCTTTCTTT
TRBV30	13	NA	TRBJ2-7	NA	CAWSGSLLYEQYF	TGTGCCTGGAGTGGTTCCTTACTCTACGAGCAGTACTTC
TRBV9	15	NA	TRBJ1-1	NA	CASSVDLGAYPEAFF	TGTGCCAGCAGCGTAGATTTGGGGGCCTATCCCGAAGCTTTCTTT
TRBV19	16	NA	TRBJ1-2	NA	CASSIDLTEGSSGYTF	TGTGCCAGTAGTATAGATCTCACGGAGGGATCCTCTGGCTACACCTTC
TRBV12-2	14	NA	TRBJ2-5	NA	CAKWGDRVPETQYF	TGTGCTAAGTGGGGGGACAGGGTTCCGGAGACCCAGTACTTC
TRBV7-2	13	once	TRBJ1-5	NA	CASSADSNFPQHF	TGTGCCAGCAGCGCGGATAGTAATTTTCCCCAGCATTTT
TRBV5-4	12	NA	TRBJ1-4	NA	CASGRGNEKLFF	TGTGCCAGCGGCCGGGGGAATGAAAAACTGTTTTTT
TRBV5-1	14	NA	TRBJ2-1	NA	CASSLDGAYNEQFF	TGCGCCAGCAGCTTGGATGGGGCTTACAATGAGCAGTTCTTC
TRBV7-2	15	NA	TRBJ1-3	NA	CASSPRWGGGNTIYF	TGTGCCAGCAGCCCGCGCTGGGGGGGTGGAAACACCATATATTTT
TRBV6-5	15	NA	TRBJ2-3	NA	CASSRGGANTDTQYF	TGTGCCAGCAGTAGGGGGGGGGCAAACACAGATACGCAGTATTTT
TRBV7-2	15	NA	TRBJ2-7	TRBD2	CASSSRGTSDYEQYF	TGTGCCAGCAGCTCCAGGGGGACTAGCGACTACGAGCAGTACTTC
TRBV6-2/TRBV6-3	16	few	TRBJ2-7	TRBD1	CASSYYGTGYDYEQYF	TGTGCCAGCAGTTACTACGGGACAGGGTATGACTACGAGCAGTACTTC
TRBV27	11	once	TRBJ2-7	NA	CASSSRYEQYF	TGTGCCAGCAGTTCGCGGTACGAGCAGTACTTC
TRBV7-2	13	NA	TRBJ2-7	NA	CASSLDSSYEQYF	TGTGCCAGCAGCTTAGATAGCTCCTACGAGCAGTACTTC
TRBV4-1	13	NA	TRBJ1-1	NA	CASSQGGWPEAFF	TGCGCCAGCAGCCAAGGAGGGTGGCCTGAAGCTTTCTTT
TRBV4-3	15	NA	TRBJ1-1	NA	CASSQVARVNTEAFF	TGCGCCAGCAGCCAAGTGGCCAGGGTGAACACTGAAGCTTTCTTT
TRBV18	15	NA	TRBJ1-1	NA	CASSPSGEVGTEAFF	TGTGCCAGCTCACCGTCAGGGGAAGTTGGAACTGAAGCTTTCTTT
TRBV19	14	NA	TRBJ1-1	NA	CASALIRENTEAFF	TGTGCCAGTGCGTTAATTCGGGAGAACACTGAAGCTTTCTTT
TRBV16	17	NA	TRBJ1-2	NA	CASSQYGRGSKGLGYTF	TGTGCCAGCAGCCAATACGGTCGCGGGTCAAAGGGCCTTGGCTACACCTTC
TRBV19	14	NA	TRBJ2-3	NA	CASSIFGGTDTQYF	TGTGCCAGTAGTATTTTTGGCGGAACAGATACGCAGTATTTT